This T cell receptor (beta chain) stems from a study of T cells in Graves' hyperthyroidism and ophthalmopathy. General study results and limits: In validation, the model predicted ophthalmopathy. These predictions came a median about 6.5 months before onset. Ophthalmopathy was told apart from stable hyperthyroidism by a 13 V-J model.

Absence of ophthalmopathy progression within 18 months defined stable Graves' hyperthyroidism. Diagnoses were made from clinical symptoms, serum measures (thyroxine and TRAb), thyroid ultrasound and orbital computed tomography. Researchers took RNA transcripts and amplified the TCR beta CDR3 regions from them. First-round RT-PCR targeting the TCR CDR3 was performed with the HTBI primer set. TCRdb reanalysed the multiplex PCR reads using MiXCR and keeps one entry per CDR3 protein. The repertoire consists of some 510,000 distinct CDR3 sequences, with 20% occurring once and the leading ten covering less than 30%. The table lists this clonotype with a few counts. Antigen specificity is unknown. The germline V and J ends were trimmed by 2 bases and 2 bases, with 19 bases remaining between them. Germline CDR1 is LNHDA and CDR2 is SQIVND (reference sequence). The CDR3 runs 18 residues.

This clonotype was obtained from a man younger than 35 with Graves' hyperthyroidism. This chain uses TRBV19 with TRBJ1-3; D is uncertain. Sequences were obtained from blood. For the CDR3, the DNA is TGTGCCAGTAGTATACGTGTTGGACGCGCTATAACTGGAAACACCATATATTTT. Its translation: CASSIRVGRAITGNTIYF.